The rows below give T cell receptor beta chains drawn from one sample of a study of identical twins. TCRdb reprocessed the 5' RACE reads with MiXCR, giving one entry per CDR3 protein. This sample carries some 500,000 distinct CDR3 sequences, around 20% of them seen once, and the ten largest clones take about 0.91%. These same data were also listed under a study on T cells expressing NK-cell markers.

What was sequenced was CD4+ T cells sorted from blood. The source is a woman aged 18 to 35 in good health. Both conserved end residues are part of each CDR3. Each record gives: clone size, V gene, D gene, J gene, CDR3 protein, CDR3 DNA. D genes are given only for firm matches. Size is stated for part of the rows, as once, few or many counts, or as a class when the clone is expanded.

clone_size: few; v_call: TRBV18; d_call: TRBD2; j_call: TRBJ2-1; cdr3_aa: CASSPRPSGGGEQFF; cdr3_nt: TGTGCCAGCTCACCAAGACCTAGCGGGGGGGGTGAGCAGTTCTTC
clone_size: few; v_call: TRBV6-1; d_call: .; j_call: TRBJ1-1; cdr3_aa: CACTPRRITEAFF; cdr3_nt: TGCGCTTGTACTCCTCGAAGGATCACTGAAGCTTTCTTT
clone_size: .; v_call: TRBV7-9; d_call: TRBD1; j_call: TRBJ1-1; cdr3_aa: CASSRRQGRAPEAFF; cdr3_nt: TGTGCCAGCAGTCGACGACAGGGACGAGCCCCCGAAGCTTTCTTT
clone_size: many; v_call: TRBV12-3/TRBV12-4; d_call: .; j_call: TRBJ1-2; cdr3_aa: CASSRDINYGYTF; cdr3_nt: TGTGCCAGCAGCCGGGACATTAACTATGGCTACACCTTC
clone_size: .; v_call: TRBV20-1; d_call: .; j_call: TRBJ1-2; cdr3_aa: CSARGKADGGYTF; cdr3_nt: TGCAGTGCTAGAGGCAAGGCAGACGGGGGCTACACCTTC
clone_size: .; v_call: TRBV5-5; d_call: .; j_call: TRBJ2-3; cdr3_aa: CASSGGTLMQYF; cdr3_nt: TGTGCCAGCAGCGGAGGGACTCTAATGCAGTATTTT
clone_size: .; v_call: TRBV29-1; d_call: TRBD2; j_call: TRBJ2-7; cdr3_aa: CSARGSSGSYEQYF; cdr3_nt: TGCAGCGCCAGAGGCTCTAGCGGGAGTTACGAGCAGTACTTC
clone_size: .; v_call: TRBV6-6; d_call: .; j_call: TRBJ2-7; cdr3_aa: CASIGSYEQYF; cdr3_nt: TGTGCCAGCATAGGCAGCTACGAGCAGTACTTC
clone_size: .; v_call: TRBV29-1; d_call: .; j_call: TRBJ1-1; cdr3_aa: CSVSRVGNTEAFF; cdr3_nt: TGCAGCGTCTCGAGGGTTGGAAACACTGAAGCTTTCTTT
clone_size: .; v_call: TRBV12-3/TRBV12-4; d_call: .; j_call: TRBJ2-7; cdr3_aa: CASSSRRWSDEQYF; cdr3_nt: TGTGCCAGCAGTTCAAGGCGCTGGAGCGACGAGCAGTACTTC
clone_size: .; v_call: TRBV9; d_call: .; j_call: TRBJ2-3; cdr3_aa: CASSVGDSGDTQYF; cdr3_nt: TGTGCCAGCAGCGTAGGGGACTCTGGAGATACGCAGTATTTT
clone_size: .; v_call: TRBV5-1; d_call: .; j_call: TRBJ2-5; cdr3_aa: CASSLWARQQETQYF; cdr3_nt: TGCGCCAGCAGCTTGTGGGCCAGACAGCAAGAGACCCAGTACTTC
clone_size: .; v_call: TRBV20-1; d_call: .; j_call: TRBJ2-1; cdr3_aa: CSARVEPGDEQFF; cdr3_nt: TGCAGTGCTAGAGTCGAGCCCGGAGATGAGCAGTTCTTC
clone_size: few; v_call: TRBV7-9; d_call: .; j_call: TRBJ2-3; cdr3_aa: CASSLPHRRATDTQYF; cdr3_nt: TGTGCCAGCAGCCTCCCCCACCGCAGAGCCACAGATACGCAGTATTTT
clone_size: .; v_call: TRBV20-1; d_call: .; j_call: TRBJ2-1; cdr3_aa: CSCFPTGALGRSSYNEQFF; cdr3_nt: TGCAGTTGCTTCCCGACGGGGGCCTTGGGCCGAAGCTCCTACAATGAGCAGTTCTTC
clone_size: few; v_call: TRBV29-1; d_call: TRBD1; j_call: TRBJ2-7; cdr3_aa: CSIRTGDYEQYF; cdr3_nt: TGCAGCATTCGAACAGGGGACTACGAGCAGTACTTC